Here is one T cell receptor (beta chain) with its context. Its matching antigen is unknown. The germline CDR1 and CDR2 sequences are MDHEN and SYDVKM. Trimming at V came to 2 bases and at J to 3 bases, leaving 6 bases not matched to a gene. The CDR3 spans 17 residues. Incorporated into the TCR beta cDNA libraries were unique molecular identifiers, which served to reduce PCR and sequencing biases. TCRdb re-called the PCR reads through MiXCR, storing one row per CDR3 protein. Of approximately 440,000 distinct CDR3 sequences listed, under 55% are singletons. The sample comes from a study of post-analysis software for immune sequencing data. Whole-study findings and limits: Same-batch samples co-clustered strongly by F measure. When patients were compared with controls, about five TRBV segments were more frequent, TRBV5-6, TRBV5-1 and TRBV20-1 among them. Relative to controls, patients with multiple sclerosis showed significantly lower normalized Chao1 diversity.

The chain couples TRBV28 to TRBJ2-1; the match to TRBD2 covers 11 bases. The sequence derives from a girl aged 10-17 years with multiple sclerosis. The sample comprised blood. CDR3 protein: CASSLLTGTSGYNEQFF. CDR3 sequence (DNA): TGTGCCAGCAGTTTACTTACCGGGACTAGCGGCTACAATGAGCAGTTCTTC.